This entry lists 15 T cell receptor beta chains sequenced from one sample in a study of T cells in Graves' hyperthyroidism and ophthalmopathy. Amplification yielded TCR beta CDR3 regions, with RNA transcripts as the source. An initial round of RT-PCR targeting the TCR CDR3 relied on the HTBI primer set. TCRdb analysed the multiplex PCR reads with MiXCR anew, one entry per CDR3 protein. The sample consists of some 180,000 distinct CDR3 sequences, about a sixth of them appearing once. The material sequenced was blood. The receptors stem from a woman aged 50 to 60 with Graves' hyperthyroidism.

This clonotype was detected many times. V is TRBV6-5 and J is TRBJ1-2; TRBD1 might be the D (5 bases). Germline CDR1 reads MNHEY; CDR2 reads SVGAGI. V lost 0 bases and J lost 2, with 13 bases in between. This CDR3 contains 16 residues. In nucleotides, the CDR3 is TGTGCCAGCAGTTACTCGGGCAGGGAGGCAAACTATGGCTACACCTTC. Protein product: CASSYSGREANYGYTF.

This clonotype has ten or more counts. This rearrangement joins TRBV28 to TRBJ2-5, with a possible D match to TRBD1 (5 bases). V lost 5 bases to trimming and J lost 3 bases, with 16 bases between them. CDR1 is MDHEN, CDR2 SYDVKM, per germline. This CDR3 is 15 amino acids long. The CDR3 protein is CASSLRDSLKETQYF. CDR3 sequence (DNA): TGTGCCAGCAGTCTGAGAGACAGCCTAAAAGAGACCCAGTACTTC.

This clonotype has at least ten counts. The CDR3 bases are TGTGCCAGCGGTCGAGGGACCGGGGAGCTGTTTTTT. This codes for CASGRGTGELFF. The chain recombines TRBV6-1 with TRBJ2-2, with D possibly TRBD2 on 5 matching bases. V lost 8 bases and J lost 5, with 9 bases in between. The CDR3 consists of 12 residues. The germline V gene has CDR1 MNHNS and CDR2 SASEGT.

This clonotype was counted only a few times. This sequence joins TRBV7-2 and TRBJ2-7, with 8 positions matching TRBD2. Germline-derived CDR1 and CDR2 are SGHTA and FQGNSA. CDR3 length equals 16 residues. The ends lost 5 bases at V and 2 bases at J; junction bases unmatched: 11. The CDR3 here is CASSPDAGGAPYEQYF. CDR3 nucleotide sequence: TGTGCCAGCAGCCCAGACGCGGGGGGTGCCCCCTACGAGCAGTACTTC.

The rearrangement links TRBV19 to TRBJ1-2; no clear D. This CDR3 is 14 amino acids long. V was pared by 7 bases and J by 0 bases, with 12 bases between. Germline lookup yields CDR1 LNHDA and CDR2 SQIVND (reference sequence). For the CDR3, the DNA is TGTGCCAGTACCCCTGGGAGTACTAACTATGGCTACACCTTC. Translated, it gives CASTPGSTNYGYTF. Supplemented by reference TRBV19 and TRBJ1-2, the full variable domain reads DGGITQSPKYLFRKEGQNVTLSCEQNLNHDAMYWYRQDPGQGLRLIYYSQIVNDFQKGDIAEGYSVSREKKESFPLTVTSAQKNPTAFYLCASTPGSTNYGYTFGSGTRLTVV.

This clonotype was seen ten or more times. The V call is TRBV7-2, the J call TRBJ2-2, with 11 bases matching TRBD1. CDR3 length equals 15 residues. V shed 5 bases and J 4 bases; nucleotides not matched to a gene: 3. Germline CDR1 SGHTA, CDR2 FQGNSA. CDR3 amino acids: CASSPGQGGTGELFF. The CDR3 region has the DNA TGTGCCAGCAGCCCGGGACAGGGGGGCACCGGGGAGCTGTTTTTT.

The J gene is TRBJ1-2, the V gene TRBV19; D unresolved. Trimming cost V 3 bases and J 3 bases, with 14 bases left between them. This CDR3 has 15 amino acids. Germline CDR1 is LNHDA and CDR2 is SQIVND (reference sequence). This chain's CDR3 is CASSIGIGAYYGYTF. CDR3 DNA sequence: TGTGCCAGTAGTATTGGGATTGGAGCATACTATGGCTACACCTTC.

This clonotype appeared many times. V usage is TRBV20-1 and J usage is TRBJ2-7; the match to TRBD1 covers 9 bases. The CDR3 spans 17 residues. From germline, CDR1 is DFQATT and CDR2 SNEGSKA (reference sequence). Trimming cost V 2 bases and J 2 bases; bases outside gene matches: 13. This CDR3 is CSARPDPRTGDPYEQYF. DNA for the CDR3: TGCAGTGCTAGACCCGATCCAAGGACAGGGGATCCCTACGAGCAGTACTTC.

V is TRBV28 and J is TRBJ1-1; no definite D call. V lost 7 bases, J lost 1 base, and 10 bases lay in between. Germline CDR1 and CDR2: MDHEN and SYDVKM. The CDR3 loop spans 13 amino acids. The DNA for the CDR3 is TGTGCCAGCATCGTGGGAGCGAACACTGAAGCTTTCTTT. Amino acid sequence: CASIVGANTEAFF.

This clonotype was picked up many times. The chain couples TRBV28 to TRBJ2-5, with 13 bases lining up with TRBD2. The CDR3 is 16 residues long. V was clipped by 5 bases and J by 3 bases; unmatched bases: 6. Germline CDR1 MDHEN, CDR2 SYDVKM. CDR3 region: CASSPSGLAGKETQYF. The CDR3 bases are TGTGCCAGCAGTCCCTCGGGACTAGCGGGAAAAGAGACCCAGTACTTC.

This clonotype was detected ten times or more. The rearrangement links TRBV12-3 or TRBV12-4 to TRBJ1-6; a possible D gene is TRBD1 (5 bases). The CDR3 has 13 residues. V was clipped by 6 bases and J by 3 bases, with 6 bases between them. In DNA form, the CDR3 reads TGTGCCAGCAGCAGGGACTATAATTCACCCCTCCACTTT. As protein: CASSRDYNSPLHF.

This clonotype showed up just once. The chain joins TRBV12-3 or TRBV12-4 to TRBJ2-5, with TRBD2 matching 10 bases. The CDR3 is 16 amino acids. Trimming took 6 bases from V and 6 from J; bases not matched to a gene: 13. In nucleotides, the CDR3 is TGTGCCAGCAGCCTCGAGGTGGGACTAGCGCTTCAGACCCAGTACTTC. It yields the protein CASSLEVGLALQTQYF.

The rearrangement links TRBV24-1 to TRBJ1-1; D gene ambiguous. The CDR3 is 12 amino acids. CDR1 and CDR2 from the germline V gene are KGHDR and SFDVKD. The V end lost 12 bases, the J end lost 2 bases, and 12 bases lay between the germline ends. This CDR3 is CAAEGPNTEAFF. CDR3 nucleotides: TGTGCCGCAGAAGGCCCCAACACTGAAGCTTTCTTT.

This clonotype was counted ten times or more. The V gene is TRBV19, the J gene TRBJ2-1; D remains unclear. The CDR3 length is 14 residues. Trimming removed 0 bases at V and 4 bases at J, with 7 bases between. Germline V CDR1 and CDR2: LNHDA, SQIVND (reference sequence). CDR3 amino acids: CASSIDYTYNEQFF. Here the CDR3 DNA reads TGTGCCAGTAGTATAGACTACACATACAATGAGCAGTTCTTC.

This clonotype showed up many times. The chain links TRBV6-2 or TRBV6-3 to TRBJ2-1, with a weak D call TRBD1 (5 bases). Trimming stripped 7 bases from V and 0 bases from J, with 10 bases between. Germline CDR1 MNHEY, CDR2 SVGEGT. The CDR3 extends over 14 amino acids. The CDR3 coding sequence is TGTGCCAGCAACAACAGGAGCTCCTACAATGAGCAGTTCTTC. Protein sequence: CASNNRSSYNEQFF.